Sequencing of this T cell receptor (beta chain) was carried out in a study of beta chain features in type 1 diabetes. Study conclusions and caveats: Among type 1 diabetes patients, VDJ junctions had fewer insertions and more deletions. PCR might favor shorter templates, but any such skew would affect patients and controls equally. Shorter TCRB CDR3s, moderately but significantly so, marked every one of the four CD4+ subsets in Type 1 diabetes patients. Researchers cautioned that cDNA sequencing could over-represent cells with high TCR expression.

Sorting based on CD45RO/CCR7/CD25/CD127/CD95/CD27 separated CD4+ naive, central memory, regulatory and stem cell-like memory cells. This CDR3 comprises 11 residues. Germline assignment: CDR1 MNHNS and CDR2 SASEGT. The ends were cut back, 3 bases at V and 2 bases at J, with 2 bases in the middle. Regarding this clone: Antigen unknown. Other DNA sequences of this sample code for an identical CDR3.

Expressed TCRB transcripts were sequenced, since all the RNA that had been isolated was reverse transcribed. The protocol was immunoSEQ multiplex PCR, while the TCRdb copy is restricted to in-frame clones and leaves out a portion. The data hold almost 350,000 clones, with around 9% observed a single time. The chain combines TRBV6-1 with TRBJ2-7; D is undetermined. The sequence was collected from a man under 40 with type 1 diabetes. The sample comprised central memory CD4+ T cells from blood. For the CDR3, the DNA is TGTGCCAGCAGTGAGCCCTACGAGCAGTACTTC. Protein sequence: CASSEPYEQYF.